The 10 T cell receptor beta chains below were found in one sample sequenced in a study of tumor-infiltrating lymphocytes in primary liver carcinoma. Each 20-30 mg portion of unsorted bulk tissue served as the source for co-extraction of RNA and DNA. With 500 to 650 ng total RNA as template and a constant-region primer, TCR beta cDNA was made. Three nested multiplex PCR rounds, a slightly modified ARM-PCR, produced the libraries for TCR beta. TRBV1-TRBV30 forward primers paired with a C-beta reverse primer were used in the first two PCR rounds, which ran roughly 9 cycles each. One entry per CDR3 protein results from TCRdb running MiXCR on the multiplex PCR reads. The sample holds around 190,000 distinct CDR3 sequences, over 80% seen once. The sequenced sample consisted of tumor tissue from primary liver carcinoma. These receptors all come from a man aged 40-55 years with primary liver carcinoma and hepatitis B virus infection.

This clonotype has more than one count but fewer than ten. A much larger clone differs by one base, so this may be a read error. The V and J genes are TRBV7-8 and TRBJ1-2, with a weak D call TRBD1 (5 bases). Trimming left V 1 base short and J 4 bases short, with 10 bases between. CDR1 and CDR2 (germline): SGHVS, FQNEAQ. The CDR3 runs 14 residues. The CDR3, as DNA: TGTGCCAGCAGCTTAGGGGGGGGAGTCTATGGCTACACCTTC. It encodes CASSLGGGVYGYTF.

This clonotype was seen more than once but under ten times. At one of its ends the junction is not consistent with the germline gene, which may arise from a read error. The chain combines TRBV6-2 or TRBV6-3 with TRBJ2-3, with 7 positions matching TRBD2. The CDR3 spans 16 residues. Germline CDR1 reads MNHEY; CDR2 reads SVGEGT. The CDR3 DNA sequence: TGTGCCAGTAGTTACGACAAGGCGGGAGTAAGTGATATGCAGTATTTT. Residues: CASSYDKAGVSDMQYF.

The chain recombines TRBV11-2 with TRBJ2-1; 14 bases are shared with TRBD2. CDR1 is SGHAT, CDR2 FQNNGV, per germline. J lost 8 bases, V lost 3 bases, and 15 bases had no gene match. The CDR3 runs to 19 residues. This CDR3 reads CASSFQRVPGTSGSHEQFF. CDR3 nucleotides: TGTGCCAGCAGCTTCCAACGGGTGCCTGGGACTAGCGGGAGCCATGAGCAGTTCTTC.

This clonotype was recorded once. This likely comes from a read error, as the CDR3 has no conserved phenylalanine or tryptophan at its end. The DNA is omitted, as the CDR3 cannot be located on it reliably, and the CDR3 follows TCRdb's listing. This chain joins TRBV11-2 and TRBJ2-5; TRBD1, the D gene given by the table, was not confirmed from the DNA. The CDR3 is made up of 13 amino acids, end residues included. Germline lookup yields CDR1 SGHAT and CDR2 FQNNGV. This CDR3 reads CASSLDIGDREYI.

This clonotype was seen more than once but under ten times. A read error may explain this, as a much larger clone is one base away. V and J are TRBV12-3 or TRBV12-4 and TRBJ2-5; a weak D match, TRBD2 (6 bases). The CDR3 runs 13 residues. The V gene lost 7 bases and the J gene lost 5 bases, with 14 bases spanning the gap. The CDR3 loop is CASIPGSGETQYF. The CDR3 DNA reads TGTGCCAGCATCCCCGGGAGTGGGGAGACCCAGTACTTC.

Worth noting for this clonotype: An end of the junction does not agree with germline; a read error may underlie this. The CDR3 DNA reads TGCAGCGTTGTCGTAGCTAGCCGTTACAATGAACAGTTCTTC. Translated, it gives CSVVVASRYNEQFF. The chain employs TRBV29-1 and TRBJ2-1; weak D call: TRBD2 (5 bases). The CDR3 is 14 amino acids. Germline-derived CDR1 and CDR2 are SQVTM and ANQGSEA.

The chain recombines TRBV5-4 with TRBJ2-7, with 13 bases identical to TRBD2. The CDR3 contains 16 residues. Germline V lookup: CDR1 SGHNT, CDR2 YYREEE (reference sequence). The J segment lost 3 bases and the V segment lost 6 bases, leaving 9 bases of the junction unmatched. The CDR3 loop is CASIFGLAGDRYEQYF. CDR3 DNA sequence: TGTGCCAGCATCTTCGGACTAGCGGGAGATCGCTACGAGCAGTACTTC.

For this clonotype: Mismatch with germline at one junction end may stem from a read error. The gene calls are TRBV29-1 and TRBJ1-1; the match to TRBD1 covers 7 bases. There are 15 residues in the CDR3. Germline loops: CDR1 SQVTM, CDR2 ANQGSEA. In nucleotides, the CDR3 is TGCAGCGTTGCAGGGGGATGGGGAATGAACATTGAAGCTTTCTTT. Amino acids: CSVAGGWGMNIEAFF.

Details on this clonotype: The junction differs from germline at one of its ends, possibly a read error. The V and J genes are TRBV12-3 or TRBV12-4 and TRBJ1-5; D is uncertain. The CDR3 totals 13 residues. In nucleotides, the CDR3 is TGTGCCAGCAGTTTAATAAACAATCAGTCCCAGCATTTT. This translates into CASSLINNQSQHF.

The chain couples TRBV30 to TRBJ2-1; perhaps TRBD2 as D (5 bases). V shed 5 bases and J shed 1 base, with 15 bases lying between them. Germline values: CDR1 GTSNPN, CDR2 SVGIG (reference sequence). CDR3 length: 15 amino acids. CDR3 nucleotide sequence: TGTGCCTGGTTGTCGAACACGGGGTCCTACAATGAGCAGTTCTTC. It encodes CAWLSNTGSYNEQFF.